The 25 T cell receptor beta chains reported below all come from one sample, sequenced in a study of blood T cell repertoires in COVID-19. The method was immunoSEQ multiplex PCR; TCRdb's version includes in-frame clones alone and lacks a portion of them. Of 350,000 to 450,000 clones listed, 85% are singletons. Sequenced input: peripheral blood. These TCRs come from a woman under 30 with acute or convalescent COVID-19.

The chain carries TRBV5-1 and TRBJ2-5; no reliable D call. The germline V and J ends were trimmed by 3 bases and 0 bases, with 3 bases remaining between them. In germline, CDR1 is SGHRS, CDR2 YFSETQ. The CDR3 sequence is 12 residues long. CDR3 residues: CASSYNQETQYF. CDR3 in DNA: TGCGCCAGCAGCTACAACCAAGAGACCCAGTACTTC.

The V and J genes are TRBV30 and TRBJ2-1; the D is unclear. The V end lost 3 bases, the J end lost 5 bases, and 17 bases lay between the germline ends. CDR1 and CDR2 (germline): GTSNPN, SVGIG (reference sequence). This CDR3 contains 15 residues. The CDR3 loop is CAWRNPPQYHNEQFF. The CDR3 bases are TGTGCCTGGAGAAACCCCCCCCAGTACCACAATGAGCAGTTCTTC.

This clone came up a few times. The V call is TRBV7-3, the J call TRBJ2-1; TRBD2 agrees at 7 bases. Germline V gene lookup returns CDR1 SGHTA and CDR2 FQGTGA. V shed 5 bases and J 1 base; nucleotides not matched to a gene: 5. CDR3 size: 15 residues. CDR3 DNA: TGTGCCAGCAGCCGGGCGGGGGATTCCTACAATGAGCAGTTCTTC. It codes for CASSRAGDSYNEQFF.

V gene TRBV2 combines with J gene TRBJ1-4, with 8 bases fitting TRBD1. The CDR3 totals 16 residues. The V gene's germline CDR1 is SNHLY and CDR2 FYNNEI. The V segment lost 9 bases and the J segment 4 bases; nucleotides outside the gene matches: 13. The DNA of the CDR3 is TGTGCCAGTGCCGGGCAGGGGGCGCGTTATAATGAAAAACTGTTTTTT. It yields the protein CASAGQGARYNEKLFF.

J is TRBJ2-1 and V is TRBV15; 8 bases align to TRBD2. Germline V lookup: CDR1 LNHNV, CDR2 YYDKDF (reference sequence). The CDR3 contains 15 residues. Germline trimming cut 1 base from V and 4 bases from J; bases unmatched to any gene: 3. The CDR3 DNA is TGTGCCACCAGCAGAGGGGCGGGAGGTTACAATGAGCAGTTCTTC. Translating it yields CATSRGAGGYNEQFF.

The chain employs TRBV7-2 and TRBJ2-2; D is undetermined. Trimming left V 5 bases short and J 6 bases short, with 16 bases between. The length of the CDR3 is 15 residues. CDR1 and CDR2 from the germline V gene are SGHTA and FQGNSA. The CDR3 nucleotides read TGTGCCAGCAGCGTGGCAGGTTACCTGCCCGGGGAGCTGTTTTTT. This sequence encodes CASSVAGYLPGELFF. Complete variable domain (other parts from reference TRBV7-2 and TRBJ2-2): GAGVSQSPSNKVTEKGKDVELRCDPISGHTALYWYRQSLGQGLEFLIYFQGNSAPDKSGLPSDRFSAERTGGSVSTLTIQRTQQEDSAVYLCASSVAGYLPGELFFGEGSRLTVL.

This clone was observed a few times. The rearrangement joins TRBV30 to TRBJ1-2; the D is unclear. This CDR3 comprises 12 residues. The ends were cut back, 0 bases at V and 7 bases at J, with 9 bases in the middle. Looked up from germline, CDR1 is GTSNPN and CDR2 is SVGIG (reference sequence). CDR3 protein: CAWSVSMSGYTF. The CDR3 DNA sequence: TGTGCCTGGAGTGTATCAATGAGTGGCTACACCTTC. Full variable domain (remainder filled in from reference TRBV30 and TRBJ1-2): SQTIHQWPATLVQPVGSPLSLECTVEGTSNPNLYWYRQAAGRGLQLLFYSVGIGQISSEVPQNLSASRPQDRQFILSSKKLLLSDSGFYLCAWSVSMSGYTFGSGTRLTVV.

V usage is TRBV12-5 and J usage is TRBJ1-1; D gene unclear. CDR1 and CDR2 from the germline V gene are LGHNT and FRNRAP. This CDR3 spans 14 amino acids. V gave up 0 bases and J gave up 0 bases, with 5 bases separating them. CDR3: CASGLVPLNTEAFF. The CDR3 bases are TGTGCTAGTGGTTTGGTTCCATTGAACACTGAAGCTTTCTTT.

This clone has a handful of counts. This chain uses TRBV3-1 (or the pseudogene TRBV3-2) with TRBJ2-2; TRBD1 agrees at 9 bases. From germline, CDR1 is LGHDT and CDR2 YNNKEL (reference sequence). CDR3 length: 16 amino acids. Germline trimming cut 7 bases from V and 4 bases from J; bases unmatched to any gene: 10. CDR3 nucleotide sequence: TGTGCCAGCAACTCTCGACAGGGGGTGAGCACCGGGGAGCTGTTTTTT. This encodes CASNSRQGVSTGELFF.

V gene TRBV9 combines with J gene TRBJ2-1, with D possibly being TRBD2 (6 bases). Germline CDR1 SGDLS, CDR2 YYNGEE. V lost 7 bases, J lost 6 bases, and 23 bases lay in between. The length of the CDR3 is 16 residues. The CDR3 coding sequence is TGTGCCAGCGGACCGAAAGGTGGGGGAGGAGTCAATGAGCAGTTCTTC. Encoded protein: CASGPKGGGGVNEQFF.

This clone appeared a single time. The rearrangement uses TRBV18 and TRBJ1-2, with 7 bases identical to TRBD1. Trimming cost V 2 bases and J 8 bases; bases outside gene matches: 5. This CDR3 region has 13 residues. Germline V gene lookup returns CDR1 KGHSH and CDR2 LQKENI. The CDR3: CASSPNRGDGYTF. CDR3 in DNA: TGTGCCAGCTCACCAAACAGGGGTGACGGCTACACCTTC.

This clone was counted once. This specimen includes other DNA sequences encoding the same CDR3. The J gene is TRBJ2-3, the V gene TRBV7-9, with no clear D. This CDR3 has 13 amino acids. Germline values: CDR1 SEHNR, CDR2 FQNEAQ (reference sequence). V shed 1 base and J shed 1 base, with 3 bases lying between them. CDR3 residues: CASSLGGTDTQYF. DNA for the CDR3: TGTGCCAGCAGCTTAGGAGGCACAGATACGCAGTATTTT.

The chain employs TRBV28 and TRBJ2-3, with TRBD2 identical over 7 bases. Germline V gene sequence: CDR1 MDHEN, CDR2 SYDVKM. With 3 bases clipped from V and 1 base from J, the junction kept 4 bases outside the gene matches. This CDR3 contains 15 residues. In DNA, the CDR3 is TGTGCCAGCAGTTTGGGAGGGGAAGGCACAGATACGCAGTATTTT. Translating gives CASSLGGEGTDTQYF.

The rearrangement uses TRBV5-1 and TRBJ1-3, with D tentatively TRBD1 (5 bases). Germline V gene data show CDR1 as SGHRS and CDR2 as YFSETQ. This CDR3 region has 16 residues. Trimming removed 4 bases at V and 2 bases at J, with 16 bases between. The CDR3: CASSPTLGEAGNTIYF. CDR3 in DNA: TGCGCCAGCAGCCCCACCCTGGGGGAGGCTGGAAACACCATATATTTT.

This clone turned up a few times. V is TRBV4-2 and J is TRBJ2-7, with 9 bases lining up with TRBD1. V was clipped by 0 bases and J by 3 bases; unmatched bases: 6. CDR1 LGHNA and CDR2 YNFKEQ come from the germline V gene. CDR3 length: 16 amino acids. The CDR3 sequence: CASSQDGADRGYEQYF. The CDR3 DNA reads as TGTGCCAGCAGCCAAGACGGGGCGGACAGGGGCTACGAGCAGTACTTC.

V gene TRBV24-1 combines with J gene TRBJ2-1; D is undetermined. V lost 4 bases, J lost 4 bases, and 16 bases lay in between. Germline-derived CDR1 and CDR2 are KGHDR and SFDVKD. The CDR3 totals 16 residues. Here the CDR3 DNA reads TGTGCCACCAGTGACCCCCGCGCGGATGGGTACAATGAGCAGTTCTTC. Translating it yields CATSDPRADGYNEQFF.

This sequence joins TRBV2 and TRBJ2-1; weak D call: TRBD2 (6 bases). The CDR3 contains 14 residues. Trimming cost V 4 bases and J 5 bases, with 12 bases left between them. Germline CDR1 SNHLY, CDR2 FYNNEI. The CDR3 protein is CASSVWREDNEQFF. The CDR3 coding sequence is TGTGCCAGCAGTGTGTGGCGGGAAGACAATGAGCAGTTCTTC.

The chain employs TRBV27 and TRBJ1-5; D is possibly TRBD1 (5 bases). V dropped 6 bases and J dropped 1 base, with 10 bases sitting between them. Germline CDR1 and CDR2: MNHEY and SMNVEV (reference sequence). The CDR3 covers 14 residues. CDR3 bases: TGTGCCAGCAGGGGGGGTAGGAGCAATCAGCCCCAGCATTTT. As protein: CASRGGRSNQPQHF.

The rearrangement uses TRBV27 and TRBJ1-2; possibly TRBD1 for D (5 bases). V lost 6 bases, J lost 0 bases, and 20 bases lay in between. Germline V gives CDR1 MNHEY, CDR2 SMNVEV (reference sequence). The CDR3 spans 17 residues. CDR3 loop: CASSRGGTGPANYGYTF. CDR3 nucleotide sequence: TGTGCCAGCAGCCGGGGGGGGACCGGGCCGGCTAACTATGGCTACACCTTC.

This rearrangement joins TRBV15 to TRBJ2-3, with 7 bases lining up with TRBD1. Germline CDR1 LNHNV, CDR2 YYDKDF (reference sequence). The trim removed 1 base at V and 0 bases at J, leaving 7 bases unmatched. CDR3 length: 17 amino acids. CDR3 protein: CATSRGGQGVSTDTQYF. The CDR3 DNA reads as TGTGCCACCAGCAGAGGAGGTCAGGGGGTAAGCACAGATACGCAGTATTTT.

This clone came up once. The chain links TRBV27 to TRBJ1-2; D is perhaps TRBD1 (6 bases). This CDR3 region has 16 residues. Per the germline V gene, CDR1 is MNHEY and CDR2 is SMNVEV (reference sequence). V was shortened by 5 bases and J by 2 bases, with 18 bases between the two germline ends. The CDR3 loop reads CASSLTPGGRNYGYTF. CDR3 sequence (DNA): TGTGCCAGCAGTCTAACACCGGGGGGGCGCAACTATGGCTACACCTTC.

The rearrangement links TRBV28 to TRBJ1-1, with 8 positions matching TRBD1. V gave up 0 bases and J gave up 5 bases; unmatched junction bases: 11. This CDR3 region has 17 residues. Germline V lookup: CDR1 MDHEN, CDR2 SYDVKM. Here the CDR3 reads CASSLWNQGAGRTEAFF. Here the CDR3 DNA reads TGTGCCAGCAGTTTATGGAACCAGGGGGCAGGAAGGACTGAAGCTTTCTTT.

This clone was observed a single time. The V call is TRBV24-1, the J call TRBJ2-7, with TRBD1 matching over 12 bases. The length of the CDR3 is 19 residues. Germline V gene data show CDR1 as KGHDR and CDR2 as SFDVKD. Losses at the gene ends were 1 base for V and 5 bases for J; bases not matched to a gene: 14. CDR3 residues: CATSDFGTGGHSIPNEQYF. The CDR3 DNA follows: TGTGCCACCAGTGATTTTGGGACAGGGGGCCACTCGATCCCCAACGAGCAGTACTTC.

For this clone: This CDR3 is also generated by other DNA sequences in the sample. The chain combines TRBV5-1 with TRBJ1-3; D unresolved. There are 14 residues in the CDR3. CDR1 and CDR2 (germline): SGHRS, YFSETQ. Trimming stripped 2 bases from V and 0 bases from J, with 6 bases between. The CDR3, as DNA: TGCGCCAGCAGCTTACAGAGCTCTGGAAACACCATATATTTT. Protein: CASSLQSSGNTIYF. The variable domain in full, completed from reference TRBV5-1 and TRBJ1-3, reads KAGVTQTPRYLIKTRGQQVTLSCSPISGHRSVSWYQQTPGQGLQFLFEYFSETQRNKGNFPGRFSGRQFSNSRSEMNVSTLELGDSALYLCASSLQSSGNTIYFGEGSWLTVV.

This clone was observed a few times. The rearrangement links TRBV5-1 to TRBJ2-3; D ambiguous. The CDR3 spans 13 residues. V lost 4 bases to trimming and J lost 6 bases, with 12 bases between them. Germline lookup yields CDR1 SGHRS and CDR2 YFSETQ. The CDR3 region is CASSLTQADTQYF. CDR3 bases: TGCGCCAGCAGCCTCACCCAGGCGGATACGCAGTATTTT.